This passage covers 11 T cell receptor beta chains from one sample sequenced in a study of blood T cell repertoires in COVID-19. The protocol was immunoSEQ multiplex PCR, while the TCRdb copy is restricted to in-frame clones and leaves out a portion. The sample comprises about 130,000 clones, around nine tenths of which are singletons, and roughly 1.2% rests with the top ten. What was sequenced was peripheral blood. The receptors were sampled from a woman older than 75 with acute or convalescent COVID-19.

The chain combines TRBV2 with TRBJ2-3; 9 bases agree with TRBD2. Germline loops: CDR1 SNHLY, CDR2 FYNNEI. The length of the CDR3 is 14 residues. After removal of 7 bases from V and 5 bases from J, the junction contained 7 bases not matched to a gene. This chain's CDR3 is CASNVASGVDTQYF. CDR3 in DNA: TGTGCCAGCAACGTGGCTAGCGGGGTAGATACGCAGTATTTT.

This clone was seen once. The CDR3 reads CASSPRQAGGYTF. CDR3 DNA: TGTGCCAGCAGCCCTCGACAGGCTGGGGGCTACACCTTC. The rearrangement joins TRBV7-2 to TRBJ1-2; D may be TRBD1 (6 bases). V was cut by 5 bases and J by 8 bases, with 15 bases left in between. From germline, CDR1 is SGHTA and CDR2 FQGNSA. The CDR3 runs to 13 residues.

The DNA of the CDR3 is TGTGCCAGCGGGCCCCTGGAGGGGGAAAAACTGTTTTTT. Residues: CASGPLEGEKLFF. This chain uses TRBV6-1 with TRBJ1-4, with D possibly matching TRBD1 (5 bases). The germline gives CDR1 MNHNS, CDR2 SASEGT. V was trimmed by 8 bases and J by 8 bases, leaving 15 bases between them. The CDR3 contains 13 residues.

This rearrangement joins TRBV5-4 to TRBJ2-3, with 8 bases fitting TRBD2. The V gene end was trimmed by 4 bases and the J gene end by 0 bases; junction bases not matched to a gene: 4. This CDR3 is 15 amino acids long. From germline, CDR1 is SGHNT and CDR2 YYREEE (reference sequence). CDR3 in amino acids: CASSRAGASTDTQYF. CDR3 bases: TGTGCCAGCAGCCGAGCGGGAGCTAGCACAGATACGCAGTATTTT.

The gene calls are TRBV11-2 and TRBJ1-1; no clear D. Trimming removed 1 base at V and 2 bases at J, with 8 bases between. This CDR3 comprises 14 residues. Germline V gene lookup returns CDR1 SGHAT and CDR2 FQNNGV. The CDR3 protein is CASSLGAGNTEAFF. In DNA form, the CDR3 reads TGTGCCAGCAGCTTAGGGGCAGGTAACACTGAAGCTTTCTTT.

The chain recombines TRBV29-1 with TRBJ1-2; D not certain. This CDR3 region has 11 residues. The germline V gene encodes CDR1 SQVTM and CDR2 ANQGSEA. Trimming cost V 3 bases and J 7 bases, with 9 bases left between them. As DNA, the CDR3 is TGCAGCGTTGATGGGAGGGCTGGCTACACCTTC. Its translation is CSVDGRAGYTF.

Comment on this clone: Compared with germline, one end of the junction differs, possibly owing to a read error. The V gene is TRBV11-2, the J gene TRBJ1-2, with D unresolved. CDR3 size: 14 residues. In germline, CDR1 is SGHAT, CDR2 FQNNGV. CDR3 coding DNA: TGTGCCAGCAGTTTAGATAGTCTTTCCTATGGCTACACCTTC. Amino acid sequence: CASSLDSLSYGYTF.

The rearrangement links TRBV18 to TRBJ2-2; possible D gene TRBD1, 8 bases. Germline CDR1 is KGHSH and CDR2 is LQKENI. Trimming cost V 3 bases and J 6 bases, with 14 bases left between them. The CDR3 totals 15 residues. The CDR3 bases are TGTGCCAGCTCACCTGGACAGGGAGGGGCCGGGGAGCTGTTTTTT. Translated: CASSPGQGGAGELFF.

The V call is TRBV11-2, the J call TRBJ2-1; 9 bases fit TRBD2. The germline gives CDR1 SGHAT, CDR2 FQNNGV. The CDR3 is made up of 16 amino acids. Trimming cost V 0 bases and J 4 bases; bases outside gene matches: 4. The CDR3 here is CASSLDLAGGYNEQFF. The CDR3 region has the DNA TGTGCCAGCAGCTTAGATCTGGCGGGGGGGTACAATGAGCAGTTCTTC.

This clone occurred a few times. Other DNA sequences in this specimen translate into the identical CDR3. The chain combines TRBV27 with TRBJ1-1; D is possibly TRBD1 (6 bases). CDR1 is MNHEY and CDR2 is SMNVEV in the germline V gene (reference sequence). V dropped 0 bases and J dropped 5 bases, with 10 bases sitting between them. The CDR3 covers 14 residues. CDR3 nucleotide sequence: TGTGCCAGCAGTTTATCGGGCAGGGGAACTGAAGCTTTCTTT. Protein product: CASSLSGRGTEAFF.

The V gene is TRBV7-9, the J gene TRBJ2-2, with TRBD1 as a possible D gene (5 bases). Trimming removed 4 bases at V and 6 bases at J, with 15 bases between. This CDR3 has 15 amino acids. Germline V gene data show CDR1 as SEHNR and CDR2 as FQNEAQ (reference sequence). This CDR3 is CASSSVRGIPGELFF. The CDR3, as DNA: TGTGCCAGCAGCTCCGTAAGGGGAATCCCCGGGGAGCTGTTTTTT.